This T cell receptor (beta chain) came from a study of blood T cell repertoires in COVID-19. Across the whole study: The analysed material was cDNA or gDNA that came from T cells, B-cell-depleted T cells, or PBMCs.

The J segment lost 5 bases and the V segment lost 5 bases, leaving 11 bases of the junction unmatched. Germline V gene data show CDR1 as SEHNR and CDR2 as FQNEAQ (reference sequence). The CDR3 runs to 15 residues. In the authors' methods: By means of reference gene primer amplification, nucleated cell counts were estimated. Method: immunoSEQ multiplex PCR; TCRdb's copy keeps in-frame clones and lacks some. Clone size and the V and J calls come from that table; the DNA yielded D and trimming. Among approximately 230,000 clones listed, 86% were seen once. This chain connects TRBV7-9 to TRBJ2-5; 7 nucleotides align to TRBD1. This clonotype originated in a man aged 30 to 45 who had recovered from COVID-19. The source material was peripheral blood. CDR3 nucleotide sequence: TGTGCCAGCAGCCTTAGGACGACAGGGACCGAGACCCAGTACTTC. Translating it yields CASSLRTTGTETQYF.